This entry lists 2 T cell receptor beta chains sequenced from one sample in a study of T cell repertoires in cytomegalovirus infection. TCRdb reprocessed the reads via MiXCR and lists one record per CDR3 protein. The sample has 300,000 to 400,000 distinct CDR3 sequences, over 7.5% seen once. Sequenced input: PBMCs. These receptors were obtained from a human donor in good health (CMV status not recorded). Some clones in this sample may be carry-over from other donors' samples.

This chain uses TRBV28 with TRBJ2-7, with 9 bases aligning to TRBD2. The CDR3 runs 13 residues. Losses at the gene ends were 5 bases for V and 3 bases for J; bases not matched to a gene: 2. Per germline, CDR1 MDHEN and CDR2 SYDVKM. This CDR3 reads CASSPSGDYEQYF. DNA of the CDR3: TGTGCCAGCAGTCCTAGCGGGGACTACGAGCAGTACTTC.

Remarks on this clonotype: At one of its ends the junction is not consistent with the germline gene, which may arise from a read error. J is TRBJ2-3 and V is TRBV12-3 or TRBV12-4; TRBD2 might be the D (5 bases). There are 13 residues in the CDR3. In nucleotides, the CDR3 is TGTGCCAGCAGTTTAAATGGCGGGTCCTATGGTTTTTGG. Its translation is CASSLNGGSYGFW.